This T cell receptor beta chain is drawn from a study of T cell repertoires in cytomegalovirus infection. The wider study: Both CMV infection and a matching HLA type were indicated by public TCR beta signatures. Findings and limits, study-wide: Adding up the frequency of public TCR beta families identified people who carried CMV plus the relevant HLA. In two of eight donors, the top clonotype was HLA-C-restricted CMV-specific.

The germline gives CDR1 SGHVT, CDR2 SQSDAQ. Trimming cost V 2 bases and J 3 bases, with 14 bases left between them. This CDR3 contains 15 residues. As to this clonotype: Its specificity is unknown.

Each CDR3 protein is one row after TCRdb ran MiXCR on the reads. This table has approximately 700,000 distinct CDR3 sequences, 35% appearing once. Sequenced material: PBMCs. The rearrangement links TRBV7-4 to TRBJ2-7, with unresolved D. The sequence came from a human donor in good health (CMV status not recorded). Some clones in this sample may be carry-over from other donors' samples. The CDR3 DNA reads TGTGCCAGCAGCTTATGGTGGAGCCCATACTACGAGCAGTACTTC. It codes for CASSLWWSPYYEQYF.